These 20 T cell receptor beta chains share one sample of origin, sequenced in a study of blood T cell repertoires in COVID-19. TCRdb keeps only in-frame clones here, not all; method: immunoSEQ multiplex PCR. Among about 110,000 clones listed, roughly 69% were seen once. The sequenced sample was peripheral blood. These TCRs come from a man aged 80 or over with acute or convalescent COVID-19.

The chain has TRBV29-1 and TRBJ1-2; the D gene is possibly TRBD1 (6 bases). The CDR3 is 12 amino acids. Germline values: CDR1 SQVTM, CDR2 ANQGSEA. V gave up 8 bases and J gave up 8 bases, with 18 bases separating them. CDR3 DNA: TGCAGCACGCCCCAGGGGCTCGGGGGCTACACCTTC. Translating it yields CSTPQGLGGYTF.

The rearrangement joins TRBV12-1 to TRBJ2-5; the table names TRBD2, a call not compared with the DNA. TRBV12-1 is classified as a pseudogene. The CDR3 consists of 12 residues. The CDR3 DNA is TGTGCCAGCAGCTATCCCGGGGAGACCCAGTACTTC. It codes for CASSYPGETQYF.

This clone was seen a single time. The J gene is TRBJ2-7, the V gene TRBV2; 7 bases align to TRBD2. CDR3 length: 14 amino acids. Germline loops: CDR1 SNHLY, CDR2 FYNNEI. J gave up 4 bases and V 8 bases, and 11 bases lay outside the gene matches. The CDR3 spells CASAVGGGLYEQYF. The DNA for the CDR3 is TGTGCCAGCGCTGTGGGCGGGGGACTATACGAGCAGTACTTC.

This rearrangement joins TRBV28 to TRBJ2-1, with a possible D match to TRBD2 (6 bases). The CDR3 spans 14 residues. V gave up 7 bases and J gave up 0 bases, with 10 bases separating them. The germline V gene has CDR1 MDHEN and CDR2 SYDVKM. The CDR3 sequence is CASIAASSYNEQFF. The CDR3 coding sequence is TGTGCCAGCATAGCGGCCAGCTCCTACAATGAGCAGTTCTTC.

The J gene is TRBJ1-2, the V gene TRBV11-2; D perhaps matches TRBD1 (6 bases). CDR1 and CDR2 (germline): SGHAT, FQNNGV. Trimming cost V 5 bases and J 3 bases, with 16 bases left between them. CDR3 length: 15 residues. The CDR3 reads CASSASQQGDYGYTF. CDR3 in DNA: TGTGCCAGCAGCGCCTCTCAACAGGGAGACTATGGCTACACCTTC.

The CDR3 DNA is TGTGCCAGCAATACCCTGCGGAACACTGAAGCTTTCTTT. Amino acid sequence: CASNTLRNTEAFF. The genes are TRBV12-3 or TRBV12-4 and TRBJ1-1; no reliable D call. V dropped 7 bases and J dropped 1 base, with 10 bases sitting between them. This CDR3 contains 13 residues.

This clone has only a few counts. J is TRBJ2-1 and V is TRBV11-2, with D maybe TRBD1 (5 bases). Looked up from germline, CDR1 is SGHAT and CDR2 is FQNNGV. This CDR3 spans 16 amino acids. Trimming left V 3 bases short and J 3 bases short, with 15 bases between. In DNA form, the CDR3 reads TGTGCCAGCAGCTTTGATTTGACAGAGTACTACAATGAGCAGTTCTTC. It specifies CASSFDLTEYYNEQFF.

This clone was seen a few times. CDR3: CSVGVGTGDQPQHF. CDR3 sequence (DNA): TGCAGCGTTGGGGTAGGGACAGGGGATCAGCCCCAGCATTTT. The genes are TRBV29-1 and TRBJ1-5; the match to TRBD1 covers 10 bases. The CDR3 length is 14 residues. Looked up from germline, CDR1 is SQVTM and CDR2 is ANQGSEA. Trimming cost V 4 bases and J 5 bases; bases outside gene matches: 5. The full variable domain, completed using reference TRBV29-1 and TRBJ1-5, is SAVISQKPSRDICQRGTSLTIQCQVDSQVTMMFWYRQQPGQSLTLIATANQGSEATYESGFVIDKFPISRPNLTFSTLTVSNMSPEDSSIYLCSVGVGTGDQPQHFGDGTRLSIL.

The V call is TRBV6-2 or TRBV6-3, the J call TRBJ2-4; 8 bases are a match to TRBD2. The CDR3 contains 16 residues. Germline-derived CDR1 and CDR2 are MNHEY and SVGEGT. With V trimmed by 4 bases and J by 6 bases, 11 bases remained unmatched. Here the CDR3 DNA reads TGTGCCAGCAGTTCCACGGGACTAGGAGAGAGAAACATTCAGTACTTC. Its translation is CASSSTGLGERNIQYF.

V usage is TRBV29-1 and J usage is TRBJ2-3, with 11 bases matching TRBD1. Germline V gene data show CDR1 as SQVTM and CDR2 as ANQGSEA. The CDR3 length is 15 residues. Trimming removed 4 bases from V and 4 bases from J; junction bases left unmatched: 7. The CDR3 protein is CSVVILDRGPDTQYF. In DNA, the CDR3 is TGCAGCGTTGTGATCCTGGACAGGGGGCCAGATACGCAGTATTTT.

The rearrangement links TRBV5-6 to TRBJ2-1, with a tentative D call TRBD1 (5 bases). Germline CDR1 SGHDT, CDR2 YYEEEE. V was cut by 4 bases and J by 13 bases, with 15 bases left in between. The CDR3 length is 12 residues. CDR3 bases: TGTGCCAGCAGCCAGCCCAGGGTACCCCAGTTCTTC. This translates into CASSQPRVPQFF.

V gene TRBV7-6 combines with J gene TRBJ2-5, with a possible D match to TRBD2 (6 bases). The V gene's germline CDR1 is SGHVS and CDR2 FNYEAQ. This CDR3 comprises 13 residues. Trimming stripped 5 bases from V and 5 bases from J, with 12 bases between. DNA for the CDR3: TGTGCCAGCAGCCCAAGGGACTTGGAGACCCAGTACTTC. Encoded protein: CASSPRDLETQYF.

The rearrangement uses TRBV6-1 and TRBJ1-3; a weak D match, TRBD1 (5 bases). V lost 3 bases to trimming and J lost 1 base, with 10 bases between them. This CDR3 contains 15 residues. Germline V gene sequence: CDR1 MNHNS, CDR2 SASEGT. The CDR3 sequence: CASSDAGVSGNTIYF. DNA for the CDR3: TGTGCCAGCAGTGATGCGGGGGTATCTGGAAACACCATATATTTT.

The chain carries TRBV7-2 and TRBJ2-1, with a tentative D call TRBD1 (6 bases). Trimming stripped 7 bases from V and 0 bases from J, with 13 bases between. In germline, CDR1 is SGHTA, CDR2 FQGNSA. This CDR3 spans 15 amino acids. CDR3 nucleotides: TGTGCCAGCATCGGACAGTTTAGCTCCTACAATGAGCAGTTCTTC. Amino acids: CASIGQFSSYNEQFF.

The rearrangement joins TRBV27 to TRBJ1-1, with D possibly TRBD1 on 6 matching bases. The CDR3 has 14 amino acids. Per the germline V gene, CDR1 is MNHEY and CDR2 is SMNVEV (reference sequence). The V end lost 2 bases, the J end lost 11 bases, and 18 bases lay between the germline ends. The chain's CDR3 is CASSLQWGGPGAFF. The CDR3 DNA is TGTGCCAGCAGTTTACAGTGGGGGGGGCCCGGGGCTTTCTTT.

This clone was seen a handful of times. This chain joins TRBV28 and TRBJ1-1, with D possibly matching TRBD1 (5 bases). V lost 5 bases to trimming and J lost 6 bases, with 13 bases between them. The CDR3 totals 13 residues. Per the germline V gene, CDR1 is MDHEN and CDR2 is SYDVKM. CDR3 amino acids: CASSVSGVAEAFF. In DNA, the CDR3 is TGTGCCAGCAGTGTGTCGGGGGTTGCTGAAGCTTTCTTT. The full variable domain, its missing parts supplied by reference TRBV28 and TRBJ1-1, is DVKVTQSSRYLVKRTGEKVFLECVQDMDHENMFWYRQDPGLGLRLIYFSYDVKMKEKGDIPEGYSVSREKKERFSLILESASTNQTSMYLCASSVSGVAEAFFGQGTRLTVV.

The chain has TRBV25-1 and TRBJ2-3, with D possibly TRBD2 on 5 matching bases. Trimming stripped 5 bases from V and 4 bases from J, with 13 bases between. Germline V CDR1 and CDR2: MGHDK, SYGVNS. The CDR3 loop spans 14 amino acids. The DNA of the CDR3 is TGTGCCAGCAGTCTTCCCGGGGTATCAGATACGCAGTATTTT. Translation: CASSLPGVSDTQYF.

V usage is TRBV6-4 and J usage is TRBJ2-3; TRBD1 might be the D (6 bases). This CDR3 is 13 amino acids long. Germline V CDR1 and CDR2: MRHNA, SNTAGT. V gave up 1 base and J gave up 6 bases, with 8 bases separating them. CDR3 loop: CASSDFRGDTQYF. The DNA of the CDR3 is TGTGCCAGCAGTGACTTTAGGGGGGATACGCAGTATTTT.

The genes are TRBV10-1 and TRBJ2-5; 7 nucleotides line up with TRBD2. The CDR3 consists of 15 residues. Germline values: CDR1 WNHNN, CDR2 SYGVQD (reference sequence). Trimming took 1 base from V and 4 from J; bases not matched to a gene: 6. The CDR3 reads CASSEWRERGETQYF. The CDR3, as DNA: TGCGCCAGCAGTGAGTGGCGGGAGAGGGGAGAGACCCAGTACTTC.

This clone has just one count. The rearrangement joins TRBV7-8 to TRBJ1-5; tentatively, D is TRBD1 (5 bases). With 1 base removed from V and 6 bases from J, the gap between germline ends came to 7 bases. This CDR3 contains 13 residues. CDR1 is SGHVS and CDR2 is FQNEAQ in the germline V gene. This chain's CDR3 is CASSLVGGQPQHF. The CDR3 bases are TGTGCCAGCAGCTTAGTGGGGGGTCAGCCCCAGCATTTT.